This is a list of T cell receptor beta chains from one sample in a study of T cell repertoires in cytomegalovirus infection. From the reads, TCRdb called clonotypes with MiXCR, one entry per CDR3 protein. The sample lists about half a million distinct CDR3 sequences; roughly 43% were seen once. No antigen is known for these receptors. The input for sequencing was cultured PBMCs, taken from culture after CMV antigen stimulation. These TCRs come from a human donor in good health (CMV status not recorded). Some clones in this sample may be carry-over from other donors' samples. Both conserved end residues are trimmed from each CDR3. Each record gives: V gene, J gene, CDR3 protein.

TRBV5-6,TRBJ2-1,ASSLGGDRGPFEQF
TRBV7-2,TRBJ1-4,ASSDEVWGGGEKLF
TRBV7-9,TRBJ2-3,ATTGDRDADTQY
TRBV29-1,TRBJ2-1,SVTLNEQF
TRBV12-3/TRBV12-4,TRBJ2-3,ASTTLAGGPDTQY
TRBV7-6,TRBJ2-3,ASSLNGGPTDTQY
TRBV3-1,TRBJ2-4,ASSQTDIQY
TRBV7-2,TRBJ2-3,ASSSLAGVTDTQY
TRBV7-9,TRBJ1-4,ASSSKGGQPNEKLF
TRBV6-4,TRBJ2-3,ASSDELGGDTQY
TRBV7-9,TRBJ1-2,ASSLERDSRQGYT
TRBV19,TRBJ1-6,ASRGQGSSPLH
TRBV6-1,TRBJ2-1,ASSYGLGVYNEQF
TRBV7-8,TRBJ2-3,ASSRVTRTDTQY
TRBV6-5,TRBJ2-5,ASSLGTRGGTQY
TRBV6-1,TRBJ1-1,ASGPVAEAF
TRBV5-6,TRBJ2-3,ASSSPARAPQY
TRBV7-2,TRBJ2-6,ASSLYPGTGVLSGANVLT
TRBV6-5,TRBJ2-1,ASRPPGTKHNEQF
TRBV27,TRBJ2-1,ASRIRGEQF
TRBV7-2,TRBJ2-7,ASSRRGSGISSYEQY
TRBV24-1,TRBJ2-3,ATSDLWLAGVTDTQY
TRBV3-1,TRBJ1-1,ASNQQGGRTEAF
TRBV7-6,TRBJ2-7,ASSLQGGGGEQY
TRBV18,TRBJ2-3,ASSPLLRTDTQY
TRBV7-2,TRBJ2-5,ASSRRETQY